The 9 T cell receptor beta chains below all came from one sample that was sequenced in a study of T cells after posttransplantation cyclophosphamide. Sequencing used immunoSEQ multiplex PCR; TCRdb keeps in-frame clones, though not all of them. Of around 10,000 clones in the sample, roughly 80% were seen once. Treatment was busulfan-fludarabine conditioning, a marrow graft, and cyclophosphamide on days +3 and +4. This specimen was PBMCs, taken after allogeneic stem cell transplant with posttransplant cyclophosphamide. These receptors were taken from a female patient aged 50-59 years who received an allogeneic stem cell transplant from a related donor, was CMV-positive, and had no GVHD. Part of the T cell pool may stem from the graft donor.

This clone was seen only once. This chain links TRBV7-9 with TRBJ1-2; D remains unclear. The V gene lost 2 bases and the J gene lost 8 bases, with 9 bases spanning the gap. The CDR3 is 12 amino acids. The germline gives CDR1 SEHNR, CDR2 FQNEAQ (reference sequence). CDR3 loop: CASSLNGLGYTF. As DNA, the CDR3 is TGTGCCAGCAGCTTAAACGGTCTAGGCTACACCTTC.

The rearrangement joins TRBV11-2 to TRBJ2-3; D might be TRBD2 (6 bases). Germline V lookup: CDR1 SGHAT, CDR2 FQNNGV. The V gene lost 0 bases and the J gene lost 3 bases, with 16 bases spanning the gap. This CDR3 is 17 amino acids long. The CDR3 DNA is TGTGCCAGCAGCTTAGACGGGGCGGAGGGTAGGACAGATACGCAGTATTTT. Translated, it gives CASSLDGAEGRTDTQYF.

This chain links TRBV7-8 with TRBJ2-7; 7 bases agree with TRBD2. Per the germline V gene, CDR1 is SGHVS and CDR2 is FQNEAQ. V dropped 1 base and J dropped 3; count of bases not matched to a gene: 9. This CDR3 comprises 16 residues. CDR3 in amino acids: CASSLVGGGEGYEQYF. The CDR3 coding sequence is TGTGCCAGCAGCTTAGTTGGCGGGGGAGAGGGCTACGAGCAGTACTTC.

This clone was seen a few times. The rearrangement joins TRBV28 to TRBJ1-5, with D uncertain. CDR3 length: 14 residues. The germline V gene has CDR1 MDHEN and CDR2 SYDVKM. Trimming left V 8 bases short and J 7 bases short, with 18 bases between. CDR3 loop: CASGGGLIFQPQHF. The CDR3 nucleotides are TGTGCCAGCGGAGGAGGGTTGATCTTCCAGCCCCAGCATTTT.

The chain recombines TRBV6-1 with TRBJ1-3; TRBD1 might be the D (5 bases). This CDR3 has 15 residues. Germline-derived CDR1 and CDR2 are MNHNS and SASEGT. The ends were cut back, 7 bases at V and 4 bases at J, with 17 bases in the middle. The CDR3 spells CASNLMGPGGNTIYF. In DNA, the CDR3 is TGTGCCAGCAATCTAATGGGCCCAGGGGGAAACACCATATATTTT.

The J gene is TRBJ1-2, the V gene TRBV5-1, with 7 bases fitting TRBD1. Germline V CDR1 and CDR2: SGHRS, YFSETQ. The V segment lost 0 bases and the J segment 4 bases; nucleotides outside the gene matches: 6. The CDR3 runs 15 residues. DNA of the CDR3: TGCGCCAGCAGCTTGGTGGCAGGGGGGCCCTATGGCTACACCTTC. It codes for CASSLVAGGPYGYTF. The variable domain in full, completed from reference TRBV5-1 and TRBJ1-2, reads KAGVTQTPRYLIKTRGQQVTLSCSPISGHRSVSWYQQTPGQGLQFLFEYFSETQRNKGNFPGRFSGRQFSNSRSEMNVSTLELGDSALYLCASSLVAGGPYGYTFGSGTRLTVV.

The V gene is TRBV2, the J gene TRBJ1-1; 9 bases line up with TRBD1. The CDR3 is 14 residues long. The junction had 3 bases not matched to a gene; V was cut back by 1 base and J by 6 bases. The germline V gene has CDR1 SNHLY and CDR2 FYNNEI. The CDR3 is CASSEGQGGPEAFF. The CDR3 DNA reads as TGTGCCAGCAGTGAAGGACAGGGGGGCCCTGAAGCTTTCTTT.

The chain links TRBV30 to TRBJ2-1; D ambiguous. V was cut by 3 bases and J by 8 bases, with 8 bases left in between. This CDR3 has 11 residues. CDR1 is GTSNPN and CDR2 is SVGIG in the germline V gene (reference sequence). CDR3 sequence reads: CAWSASDEQFF. CDR3 DNA sequence: TGTGCCTGGAGCGCCAGCGATGAGCAGTTCTTC. Filled out from reference TRBV30 and TRBJ2-1, the complete variable domain reads SQTIHQWPATLVQPVGSPLSLECTVEGTSNPNLYWYRQAAGRGLQLLFYSVGIGQISSEVPQNLSASRPQDRQFILSSKKLLLSDSGFYLCAWSASDEQFFGPGTRLTVL.

Here the CDR3 DNA reads TGTGCCAGCAGCAGAGCCCTTTCCGGGACTCCAGACCCTTATAGCAATCAGCCCCAGCATTTT. Translated, it gives CASSRALSGTPDPYSNQPQHF. The chain couples TRBV21-1 to TRBJ1-5. TRBV21-1 is reported as a pseudogene. The CDR3 consists of 21 residues.